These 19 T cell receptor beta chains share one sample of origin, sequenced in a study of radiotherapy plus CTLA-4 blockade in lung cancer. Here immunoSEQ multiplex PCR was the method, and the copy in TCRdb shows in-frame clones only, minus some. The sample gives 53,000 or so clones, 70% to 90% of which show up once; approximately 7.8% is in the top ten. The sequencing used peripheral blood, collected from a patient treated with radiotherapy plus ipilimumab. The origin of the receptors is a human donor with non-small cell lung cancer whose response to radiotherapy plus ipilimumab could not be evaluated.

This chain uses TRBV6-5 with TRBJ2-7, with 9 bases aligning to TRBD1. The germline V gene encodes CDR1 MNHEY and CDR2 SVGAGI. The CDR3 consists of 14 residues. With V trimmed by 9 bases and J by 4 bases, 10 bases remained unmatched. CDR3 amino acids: CASRPTGGAYEQYF. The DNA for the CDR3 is TGTGCCAGTAGACCGACAGGGGGTGCGTACGAGCAGTACTTC.

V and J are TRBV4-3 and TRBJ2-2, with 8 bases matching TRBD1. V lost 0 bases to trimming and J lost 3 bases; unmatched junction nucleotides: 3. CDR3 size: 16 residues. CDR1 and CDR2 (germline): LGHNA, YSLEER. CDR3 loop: CASSQEGTGYTGELFF. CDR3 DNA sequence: TGCGCCAGCAGCCAAGAAGGGACAGGTTACACCGGGGAGCTGTTTTTT.

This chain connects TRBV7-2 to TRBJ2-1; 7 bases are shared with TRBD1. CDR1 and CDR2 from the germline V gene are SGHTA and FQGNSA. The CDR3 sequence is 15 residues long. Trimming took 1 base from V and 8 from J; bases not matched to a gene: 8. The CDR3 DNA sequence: TGTGCCAGCAGCTTAGGAGCGACAGGGTGGTATGAGCAGTTCTTC. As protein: CASSLGATGWYEQFF.

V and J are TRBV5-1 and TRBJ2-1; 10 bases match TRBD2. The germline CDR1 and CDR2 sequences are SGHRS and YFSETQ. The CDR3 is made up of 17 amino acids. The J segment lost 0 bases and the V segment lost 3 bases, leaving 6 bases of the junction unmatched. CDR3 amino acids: CASSSRGLAYSYNEQFF. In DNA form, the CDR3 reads TGCGCCAGCAGCTCAAGGGGACTAGCGTACTCCTACAATGAGCAGTTCTTC. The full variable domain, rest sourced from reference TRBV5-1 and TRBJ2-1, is KAGVTQTPRYLIKTRGQQVTLSCSPISGHRSVSWYQQTPGQGLQFLFEYFSETQRNKGNFPGRFSGRQFSNSRSEMNVSTLELGDSALYLCASSSRGLAYSYNEQFFGPGTRLTVL.

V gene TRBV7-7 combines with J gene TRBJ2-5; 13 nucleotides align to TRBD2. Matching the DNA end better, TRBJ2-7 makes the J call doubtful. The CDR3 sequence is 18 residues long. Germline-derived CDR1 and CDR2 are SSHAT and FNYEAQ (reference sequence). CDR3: CASSLLLAGGPLFYEQYF. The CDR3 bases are TGTGCCAGCAGCCTTCTACTAGCGGGGGGGCCGCTATTCTACGAGCAGTACTTC.

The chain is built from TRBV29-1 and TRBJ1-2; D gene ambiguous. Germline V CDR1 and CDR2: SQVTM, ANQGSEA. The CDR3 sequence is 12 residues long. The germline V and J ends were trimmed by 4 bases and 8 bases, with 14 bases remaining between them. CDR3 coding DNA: TGCAGCGTTGGAGCGGGGTTGGAGGGCTACACCTTC. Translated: CSVGAGLEGYTF.

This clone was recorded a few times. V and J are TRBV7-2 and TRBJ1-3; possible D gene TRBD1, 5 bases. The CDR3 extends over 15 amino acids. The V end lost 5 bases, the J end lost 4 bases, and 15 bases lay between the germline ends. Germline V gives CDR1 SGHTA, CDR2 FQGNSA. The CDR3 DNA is TGTGCCAGCAGCCCATCGGGGGGAGCAGGAAACACCATATATTTT. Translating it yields CASSPSGGAGNTIYF.

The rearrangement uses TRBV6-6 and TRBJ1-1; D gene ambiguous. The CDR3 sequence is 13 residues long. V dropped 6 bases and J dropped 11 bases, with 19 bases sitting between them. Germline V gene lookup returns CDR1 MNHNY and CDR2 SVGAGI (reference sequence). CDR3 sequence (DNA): TGTGCCAGCAGCCCGTTCCTCCAGTCGTCGGCTTTCTTT. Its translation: CASSPFLQSSAFF.

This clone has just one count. As DNA, the CDR3 is TGTGCCACGTGGGGACAGGGTTTAGGCTACACCTTC. Protein product: CATWGQGLGYTF. The V and J genes are TRBV28 and TRBJ1-2, with 9 positions matching TRBD1. The junction had 8 bases not matched to a gene; V was cut back by 10 bases and J by 8 bases. Per the germline V gene, CDR1 is MDHEN and CDR2 is SYDVKM. There are 12 residues in the CDR3.

The CDR3 DNA reads TGTGCCAGCAGCACCGACAGGCAAGAGACCCAGTACTTC. Protein: CASSTDRQETQYF. This sequence joins TRBV7-7 and TRBJ2-5, with D tentatively TRBD1 (6 bases). In germline, CDR1 is SSHAT, CDR2 FNYEAQ (reference sequence). This CDR3 region has 13 residues. Trimming took off 5 bases at V and 2 bases at J, with 9 bases between the two ends.

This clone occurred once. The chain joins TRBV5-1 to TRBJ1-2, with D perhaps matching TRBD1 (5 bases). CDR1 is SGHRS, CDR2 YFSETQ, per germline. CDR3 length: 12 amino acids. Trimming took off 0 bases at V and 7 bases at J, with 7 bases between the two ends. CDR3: CASSLDGGGYTF. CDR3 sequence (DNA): TGCGCCAGCAGCTTGGACGGGGGTGGCTACACCTTC.

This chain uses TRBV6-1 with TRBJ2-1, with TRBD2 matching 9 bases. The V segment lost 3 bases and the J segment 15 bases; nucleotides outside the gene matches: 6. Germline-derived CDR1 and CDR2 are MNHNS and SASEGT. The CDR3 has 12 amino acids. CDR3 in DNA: TGTGCCAGCAGTGACGGGCTAGCGGGAACGTTCTTC. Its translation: CASSDGLAGTFF.

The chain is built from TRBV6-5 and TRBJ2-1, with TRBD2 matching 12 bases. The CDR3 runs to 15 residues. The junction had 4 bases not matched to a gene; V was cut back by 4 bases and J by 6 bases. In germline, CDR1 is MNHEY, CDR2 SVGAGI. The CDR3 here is CASSSRTSGVNEQFF. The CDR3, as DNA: TGTGCCAGCAGTTCCAGGACTAGCGGGGTCAATGAGCAGTTCTTC.

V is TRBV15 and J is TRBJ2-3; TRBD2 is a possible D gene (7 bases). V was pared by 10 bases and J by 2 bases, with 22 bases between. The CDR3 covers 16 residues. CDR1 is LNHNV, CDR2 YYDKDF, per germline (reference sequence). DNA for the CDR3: TGTGCCAAAGGGCTTCTGCGGGGGCCCCACACAGATACGCAGTATTTT. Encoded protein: CAKGLLRGPHTDTQYF.

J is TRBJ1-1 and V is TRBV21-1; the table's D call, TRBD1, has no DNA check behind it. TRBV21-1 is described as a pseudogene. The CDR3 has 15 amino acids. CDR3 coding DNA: TGTGCCAGCAGCAAAGTCCCCAGGGGCTGGACTGAAGCTTTCTTT. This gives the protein CASSKVPRGWTEAFF.

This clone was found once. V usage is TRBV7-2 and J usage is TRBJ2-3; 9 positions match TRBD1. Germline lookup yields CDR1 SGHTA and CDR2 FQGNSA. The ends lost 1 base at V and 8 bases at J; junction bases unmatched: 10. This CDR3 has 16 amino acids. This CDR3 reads CASSLEGQGIVGTQYF. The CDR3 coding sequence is TGTGCCAGCAGCTTAGAAGGACAGGGGATAGTAGGTACGCAGTATTTT.

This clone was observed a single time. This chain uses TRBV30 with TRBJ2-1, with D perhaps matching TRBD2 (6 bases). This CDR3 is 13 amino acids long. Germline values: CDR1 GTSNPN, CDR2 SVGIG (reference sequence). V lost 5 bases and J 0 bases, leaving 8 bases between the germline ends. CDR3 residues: CAWVGGSYNEQFF. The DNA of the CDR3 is TGTGCCTGGGTGGGGGGCTCCTACAATGAGCAGTTCTTC.

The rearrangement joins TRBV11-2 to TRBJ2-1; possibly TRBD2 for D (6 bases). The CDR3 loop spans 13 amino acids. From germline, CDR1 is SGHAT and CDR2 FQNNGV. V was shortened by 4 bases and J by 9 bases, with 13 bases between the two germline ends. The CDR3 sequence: CASSYREFGEQFF. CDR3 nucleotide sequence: TGTGCCAGCAGCTATCGGGAGTTTGGTGAGCAGTTCTTC.

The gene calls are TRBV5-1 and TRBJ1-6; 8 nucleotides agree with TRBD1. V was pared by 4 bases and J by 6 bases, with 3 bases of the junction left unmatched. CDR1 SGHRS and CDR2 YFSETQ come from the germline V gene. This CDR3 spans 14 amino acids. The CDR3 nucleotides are TGCGCCAGCAGCCAGGGACAGGTTAATTCACCCCTCCACTTT. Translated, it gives CASSQGQVNSPLHF.